This T cell receptor (beta chain) was documented in a study of TIL therapy for anti-PD-1-resistant metastatic lung cancer. Background on the study: Median tumor mutation burden was approximately 1.5 mutations per megabase.

Sequencing used immunoSEQ v3. TCRdb's table, derived via immunoSEQ multiplex PCR, lists solely in-frame clones and lacks some. Of 45,000 to 75,000 clones listed, about nine tenths are singletons. Study findings and constraints: TIL clonotype persistence in blood showed no apparent association with response.

Deletions cut 1 base from V and 10 bases from J, with 18 bases between. The length of the CDR3 is 16 residues. Germline V CDR1 and CDR2: SGHDT, YYEEEE. Specified time point: pre-treatment sample, taken before nivolumab and TIL therapy. This clone was found once. As yet, its antigen is unknown. Sequenced here: blood, sampled at baseline. This chain connects TRBV5-6 to TRBJ1-6; D uncertain. The TCR was taken from a person aged 25-80 years with non-small cell lung cancer. CDR3 loop: CASSLRSSALGSPLHF. CDR3 bases: TGTGCCAGCAGCTTGAGGTCCTCGGCTTTGGGGTCACCCCTCCACTTT.